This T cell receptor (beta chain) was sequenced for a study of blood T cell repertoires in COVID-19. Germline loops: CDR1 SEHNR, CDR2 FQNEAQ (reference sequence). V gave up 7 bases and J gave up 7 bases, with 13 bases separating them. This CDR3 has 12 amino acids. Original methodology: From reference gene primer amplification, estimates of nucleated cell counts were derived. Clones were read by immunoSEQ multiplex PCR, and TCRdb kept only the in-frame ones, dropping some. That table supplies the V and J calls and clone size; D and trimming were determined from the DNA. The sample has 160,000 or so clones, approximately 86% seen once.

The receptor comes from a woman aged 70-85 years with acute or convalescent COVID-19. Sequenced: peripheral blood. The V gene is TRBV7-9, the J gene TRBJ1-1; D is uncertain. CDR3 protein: CASNNPPSEAFF. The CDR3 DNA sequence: TGTGCCAGCAATAACCCCCCCAGTGAAGCTTTCTTT. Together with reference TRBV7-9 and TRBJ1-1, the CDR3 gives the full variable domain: DTGVSQNPRHKITKRGQNVTFRCDPISEHNRLYWYRQTLGQGPEFLTYFQNEAQLEKSRLLSDRFSAERPKGSFSTLEIQRTEQGDSAMYLCASNNPPSEAFFGQGTRLTVV.